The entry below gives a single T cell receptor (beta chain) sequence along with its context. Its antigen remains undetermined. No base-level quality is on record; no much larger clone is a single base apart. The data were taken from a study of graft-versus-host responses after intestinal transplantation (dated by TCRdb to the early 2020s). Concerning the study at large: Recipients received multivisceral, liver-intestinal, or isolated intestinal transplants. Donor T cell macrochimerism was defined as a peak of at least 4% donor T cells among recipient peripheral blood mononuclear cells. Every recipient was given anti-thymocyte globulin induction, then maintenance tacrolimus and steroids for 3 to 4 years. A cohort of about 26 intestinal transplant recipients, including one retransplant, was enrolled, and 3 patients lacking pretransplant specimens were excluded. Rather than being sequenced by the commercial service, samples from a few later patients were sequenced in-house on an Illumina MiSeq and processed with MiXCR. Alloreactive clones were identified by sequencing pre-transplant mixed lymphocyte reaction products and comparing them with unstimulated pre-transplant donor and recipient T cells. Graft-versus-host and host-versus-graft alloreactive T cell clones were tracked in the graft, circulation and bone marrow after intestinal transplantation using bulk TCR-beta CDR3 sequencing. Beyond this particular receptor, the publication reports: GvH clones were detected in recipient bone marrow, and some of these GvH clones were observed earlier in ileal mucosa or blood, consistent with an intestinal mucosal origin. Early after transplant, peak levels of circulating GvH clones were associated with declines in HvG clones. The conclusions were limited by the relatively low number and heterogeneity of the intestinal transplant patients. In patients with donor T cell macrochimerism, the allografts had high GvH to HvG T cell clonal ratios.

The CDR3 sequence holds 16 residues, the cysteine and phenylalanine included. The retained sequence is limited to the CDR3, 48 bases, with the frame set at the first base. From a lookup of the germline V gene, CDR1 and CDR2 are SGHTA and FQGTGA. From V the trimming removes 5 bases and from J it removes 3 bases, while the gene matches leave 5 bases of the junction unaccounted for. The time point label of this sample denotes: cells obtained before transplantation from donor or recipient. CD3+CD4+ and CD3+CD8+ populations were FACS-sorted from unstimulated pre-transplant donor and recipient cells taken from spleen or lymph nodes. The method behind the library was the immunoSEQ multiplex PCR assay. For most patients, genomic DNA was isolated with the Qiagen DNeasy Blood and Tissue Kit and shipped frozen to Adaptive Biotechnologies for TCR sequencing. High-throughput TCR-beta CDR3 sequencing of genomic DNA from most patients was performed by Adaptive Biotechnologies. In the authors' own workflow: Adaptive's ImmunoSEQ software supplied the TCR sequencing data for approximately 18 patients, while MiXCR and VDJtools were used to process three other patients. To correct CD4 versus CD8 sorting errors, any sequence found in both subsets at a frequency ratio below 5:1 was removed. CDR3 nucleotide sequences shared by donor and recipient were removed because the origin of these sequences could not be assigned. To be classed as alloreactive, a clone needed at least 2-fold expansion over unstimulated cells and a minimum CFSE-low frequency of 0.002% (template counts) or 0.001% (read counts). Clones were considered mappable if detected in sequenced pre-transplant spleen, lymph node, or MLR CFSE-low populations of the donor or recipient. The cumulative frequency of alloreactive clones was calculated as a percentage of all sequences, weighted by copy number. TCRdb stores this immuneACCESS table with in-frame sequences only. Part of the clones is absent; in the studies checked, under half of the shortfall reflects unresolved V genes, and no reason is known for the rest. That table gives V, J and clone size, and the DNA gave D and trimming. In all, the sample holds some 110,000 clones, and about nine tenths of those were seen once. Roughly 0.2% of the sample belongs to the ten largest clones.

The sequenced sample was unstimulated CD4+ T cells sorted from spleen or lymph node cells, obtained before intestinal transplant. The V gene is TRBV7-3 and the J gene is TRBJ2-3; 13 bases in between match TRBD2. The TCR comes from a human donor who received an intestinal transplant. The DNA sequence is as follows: TGTGCCAGCAGCGCCCGACTAGCGGGAGGAACAGATACGCAGTATTTT. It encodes CASSARLAGGTDTQYF.